This T cell receptor beta chain stems from a study of T cells in Graves' hyperthyroidism and ophthalmopathy. This clonotype was counted at least ten times. RNA transcripts gave rise to amplified TCR beta CDR3 regions. The TCR CDR3 first-round RT-PCR relied on the HTBI primer set. TCRdb reanalysed the multiplex PCR reads using MiXCR and keeps one entry per CDR3 protein. The sample consists of some 800,000 distinct CDR3 sequences, roughly 40% of them appearing once. More than 8 ml fresh peripheral blood yielded the PBMCs. Trimming at V came to 6 bases and at J to 8 bases, leaving 8 bases not matched to a gene. CDR3 length: 14 residues. Germline V gene lookup returns CDR1 WNHNN and CDR2 SYGVQD (reference sequence).

The chain combines TRBV10-1 with TRBJ1-4, with 8 bases aligning to TRBD1. The receptor was isolated from a man aged 18 to 30 with Graves' hyperthyroidism. The sequenced material came from blood. The DNA for the CDR3 is TGCGCCAGCAGCCCGACAGGGGAGCGAGAAAAACTGTTTTTT. Residues: CASSPTGEREKLFF.